The 8 T cell receptor beta chains given below trace back to one sample, sequenced in a study of T cell repertoires in aging, cancer and after chemotherapy. TCR beta rearrangements were amplified from peripheral blood genomic DNA. A mixed TRB-A/B primer pool amplified rearranged TRB by multiplex touch-down PCR. Via MiXCR, TCRdb re-called the multiplex PCR reads, giving one row per CDR3 protein. The table shows fewer than 500 distinct CDR3 sequences, with approximately 35% occurring only once. Specimen: blood. These receptors all stem from a human donor with a solid tumor.

The chain combines TRBV27 with TRBJ2-7; D unresolved. V gave up 2 bases and J gave up 2 bases, with 10 bases separating them. This CDR3 region has 14 residues. Germline loops: CDR1 MNHEY, CDR2 SMNVEV (reference sequence). The CDR3 nucleotides are TGTGCCAGCAGTTTAAACTATGCGGCCTACGAGCAGTACTTC. Translated: CASSLNYAAYEQYF.

This clonotype was detected only a few times. V and J are TRBV7-2 and TRBJ1-5; D not certain. V lost 1 base, J lost 6 bases, and 13 bases lay in between. CDR1 and CDR2 (germline): SGHTA, FQGNSA. The CDR3 spans 15 residues. CDR3 loop: CASSLVGSNSQPQHF. The DNA of the CDR3 is TGTGCCAGCAGCTTAGTTGGCAGTAACAGTCAGCCCCAGCATTTT.

This clonotype was seen a single time. The genes are TRBV28 and TRBJ1-5; D not certain. Trimming left V 3 bases short and J 5 bases short, with 11 bases between. The length of the CDR3 is 14 residues. The V gene's germline CDR1 is MDHEN and CDR2 SYDVKM. CDR3 protein: CASSFEGGDQPQHF. The CDR3 nucleotides read TGTGCCAGCAGTTTCGAGGGAGGAGATCAGCCCCAGCATTTT. The whole variable domain, remainder taken from reference TRBV28 and TRBJ1-5, is DVKVTQSSRYLVKRTGEKVFLECVQDMDHENMFWYRQDPGLGLRLIYFSYDVKMKEKGDIPEGYSVSREKKERFSLILESASTNQTSMYLCASSFEGGDQPQHFGDGTRLSIL.

This clonotype rates as large (0.1 to 1%). V and J are TRBV6-5 and TRBJ2-7; D not resolved. Trimming took 9 bases from V and 4 from J, leaving 16 bases between them. Per the germline V gene, CDR1 is MNHEY and CDR2 is SVGAGI. This CDR3 is 13 amino acids long. Here the CDR3 DNA reads TGTGCCAGTAAGAAGGGATGGGGTTACGAGCAGTACTTC. Amino acid sequence: CASKKGWGYEQYF.

This clonotype was seen only a few times. The chain links TRBV12-3 or TRBV12-4 to TRBJ1-1; 8 bases map to TRBD1. With V trimmed by 5 bases and J by 3 bases, 14 bases remained unmatched. The CDR3 is made up of 17 amino acids. CDR3 sequence reads: CASSQLPQGARDTEAFF. The CDR3 nucleotides are TGTGCCAGCAGTCAACTACCCCAGGGGGCGCGGGACACTGAAGCTTTCTTT.

This clonotype was seen more than once but under ten times. The V and J genes are TRBV19 and TRBJ1-4; no reliable D call. Germline V gene lookup returns CDR1 LNHDA and CDR2 SQIVND (reference sequence). The CDR3 is 12 amino acids. Trimming took off 1 base at V and 9 bases at J, with 6 bases between the two ends. DNA of the CDR3: TGTGCCAGTAGTATAGGCGGAAAAAAACTGTTTTTT. This gives the protein CASSIGGKKLFF.

The chain uses TRBV6-6 and TRBJ2-3, with D unclear. The CDR3 loop spans 12 amino acids. The V and J ends lost 6 bases and 2 bases respectively, with 6 bases between them. Germline loops: CDR1 MNHNY, CDR2 SVGAGI (reference sequence). The CDR3, as DNA: TGTGCCAGCAGCCAATCCACAGATACGCAGTATTTT. It translates to CASSQSTDTQYF.

This clonotype showed up just a few times. The genes are TRBV12-3 or TRBV12-4 and TRBJ1-1, with D possibly matching TRBD1 (6 bases). With 6 bases removed from V and 9 bases from J, the gap between germline ends came to 14 bases. There are 12 residues in the CDR3. CDR3 amino acids: CASSFSGGQAFF. The CDR3 bases are TGTGCCAGCAGCTTTAGCGGGGGGCAAGCTTTCTTT.